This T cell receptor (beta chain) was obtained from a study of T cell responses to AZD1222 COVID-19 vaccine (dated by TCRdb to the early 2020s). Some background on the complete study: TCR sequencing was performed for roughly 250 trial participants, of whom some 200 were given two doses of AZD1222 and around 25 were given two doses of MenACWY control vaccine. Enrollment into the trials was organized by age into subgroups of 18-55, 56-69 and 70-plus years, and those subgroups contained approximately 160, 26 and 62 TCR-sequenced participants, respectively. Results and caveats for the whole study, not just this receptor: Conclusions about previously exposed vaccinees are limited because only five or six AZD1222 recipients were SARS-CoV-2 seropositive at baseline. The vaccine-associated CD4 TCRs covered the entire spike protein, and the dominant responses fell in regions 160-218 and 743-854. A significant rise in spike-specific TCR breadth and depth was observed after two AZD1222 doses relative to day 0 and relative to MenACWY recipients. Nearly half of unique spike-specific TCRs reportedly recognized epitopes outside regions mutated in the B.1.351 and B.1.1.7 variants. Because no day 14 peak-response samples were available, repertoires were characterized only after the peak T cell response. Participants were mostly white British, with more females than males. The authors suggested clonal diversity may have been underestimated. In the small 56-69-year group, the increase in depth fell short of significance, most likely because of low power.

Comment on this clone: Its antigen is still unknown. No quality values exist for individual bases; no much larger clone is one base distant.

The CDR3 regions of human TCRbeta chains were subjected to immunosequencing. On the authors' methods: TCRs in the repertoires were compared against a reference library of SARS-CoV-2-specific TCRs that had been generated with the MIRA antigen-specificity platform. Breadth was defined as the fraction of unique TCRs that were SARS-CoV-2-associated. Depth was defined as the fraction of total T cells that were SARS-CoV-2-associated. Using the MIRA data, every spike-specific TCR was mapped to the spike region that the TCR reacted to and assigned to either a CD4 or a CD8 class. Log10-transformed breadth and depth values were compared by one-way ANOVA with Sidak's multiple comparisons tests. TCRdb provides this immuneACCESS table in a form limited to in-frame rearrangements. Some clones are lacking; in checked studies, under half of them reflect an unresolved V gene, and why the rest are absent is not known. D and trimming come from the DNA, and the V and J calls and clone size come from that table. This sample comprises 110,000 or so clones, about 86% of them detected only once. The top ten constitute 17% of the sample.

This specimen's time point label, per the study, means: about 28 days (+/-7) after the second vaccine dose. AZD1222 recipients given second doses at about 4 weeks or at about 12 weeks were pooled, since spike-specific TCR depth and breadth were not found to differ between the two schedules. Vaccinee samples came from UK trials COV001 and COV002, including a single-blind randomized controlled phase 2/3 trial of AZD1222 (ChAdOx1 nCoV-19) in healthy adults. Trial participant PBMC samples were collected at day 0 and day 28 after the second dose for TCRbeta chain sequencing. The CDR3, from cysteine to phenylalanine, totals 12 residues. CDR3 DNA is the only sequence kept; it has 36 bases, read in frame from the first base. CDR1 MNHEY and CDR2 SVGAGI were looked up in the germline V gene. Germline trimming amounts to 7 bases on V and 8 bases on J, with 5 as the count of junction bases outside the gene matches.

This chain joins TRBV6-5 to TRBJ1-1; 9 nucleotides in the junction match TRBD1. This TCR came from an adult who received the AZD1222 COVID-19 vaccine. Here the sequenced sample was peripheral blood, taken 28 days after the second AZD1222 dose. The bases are TGTGCCAGCAAACCAGGACAGGGGGAAGCTTTCTTT. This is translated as CASKPGQGEAFF.